One sample yielded the 16 T cell receptor beta chains listed below, sequenced in a study of Ad26.COV2.S vaccination and SARS-CoV-2 variants (dated by TCRdb to the early 2020s). Library creation used the immunoSEQ multiplex PCR assay. TCRdb obtained this table from immuneACCESS and retained in-frame rearrangements with V and J assigned. These tables miss some clones; where compared with another copy, unresolved V genes account for less than half of the shortfall, and the remainder is unexplained. Present in this sample are approximately 140,000 clones, 86% of which were seen just once. 5% of the sample rests with the top ten. Reading the label with the study, this specimen's time point is: individuals recovered from natural SARS-CoV-2 infection. Sequencing used peripheral blood, obtained after recovery from COVID-19. These receptor sequences come from a human donor who had recovered from COVID-19.

The chain is built from TRBV5-5 and TRBJ2-3, with D uncertain. The CDR3 runs 16 residues. Germline V gives CDR1 SGHKS, CDR2 YYEKEE (reference sequence). Trimming stripped 3 bases from V and 2 bases from J, with 16 bases between. The CDR3 DNA follows: TGTGCCAGCAGCTCCGGCCGAGACACGTACACAGATACGCAGTATTTT. Translating it yields CASSSGRDTYTDTQYF.

The chain recombines TRBV29-1 with TRBJ2-7; 10 bases fit TRBD1. Germline CDR1 reads SQVTM; CDR2 reads ANQGSEA. This CDR3 is 11 amino acids long. The V segment lost 6 bases and the J segment 5 bases; nucleotides outside the gene matches: 1. This CDR3 reads CSVDRGHEQYF. CDR3 sequence (DNA): TGCAGCGTCGACAGGGGGCACGAGCAGTACTTC.

The chain is built from TRBV28 and TRBJ2-2; TRBD1 matches at 8 bases. This CDR3 is built from 15 residues. The junction had 0 bases not matched to a gene; V was cut back by 3 bases and J by 0 bases. Germline CDR1 and CDR2: MDHEN and SYDVKM. The CDR3 DNA is TGTGCCAGCAGTTTGGGACAGGCGAACACCGGGGAGCTGTTTTTT. Protein: CASSLGQANTGELFF.

CDR3 protein: CSAKPGGEQYF. The CDR3 DNA reads TGCAGTGCTAAGCCCGGGGGAGAGCAGTACTTC. The gene calls are TRBV20-1 and TRBJ2-7; perhaps TRBD2 as D (6 bases). V lost 4 bases to trimming and J lost 7 bases, with 11 bases between them. Germline-derived CDR1 and CDR2 are DFQATT and SNEGSKA (reference sequence). CDR3 size: 11 residues.

This sequence joins TRBV9 and TRBJ2-5; 10 bases fit TRBD2. This CDR3 is 16 amino acids long. J was trimmed by 4 bases and V by 4 bases; bases with no gene match: 10. Germline assignment: CDR1 SGDLS and CDR2 YYNGEE. CDR3 DNA: TGTGCCAGCAGCCCTGCAGCGGGGGGGATTGGAGAGACCCAGTACTTC. It is translated as CASSPAAGGIGETQYF.

With respect to this clone: This specimen includes other DNA sequences encoding the same CDR3. The chain has TRBV27 and TRBJ1-1; D unresolved. V was pared by 4 bases and J by 0 bases, with 6 bases between. Germline-derived CDR1 and CDR2 are MNHEY and SMNVEV (reference sequence). The CDR3 length is 13 residues. The CDR3 nucleotides read TGTGCCAGCAGTTCCGGGATGAACACTGAAGCTTTCTTT. This encodes CASSSGMNTEAFF.

The chain employs TRBV15 and TRBJ2-3, with a possible D match to TRBD1 (7 bases). Germline assignment: CDR1 LNHNV and CDR2 YYDKDF (reference sequence). This CDR3 region has 15 residues. Trimming took 0 bases from V and 6 from J, leaving 13 bases between them. CDR3 protein: CATSRELTGRDTQYF. The DNA of the CDR3 is TGTGCCACCAGCAGAGAGCTGACAGGGAGGGATACGCAGTATTTT. The entire variable domain, with the rest obtained from reference TRBV15 and TRBJ2-3, is as follows: DAMVIQNPRYQVTQFGKPVTLSCSQTLNHNVMYWYQQKSSQAPKLLFHYYDKDFNNEADTPDNFQSRRPNTSFCFLDIRSPGLGDTAMYLCATSRELTGRDTQYFGPGTRLTVL.

The chain joins TRBV10-2 to TRBJ2-1; D is tentatively TRBD1 or TRBD2 (6 bases each). The CDR3 spans 17 residues. Germline values: CDR1 WSHSY, CDR2 SAAADI. The ends were cut back, 7 bases at V and 4 bases at J, with 23 bases in the middle. The CDR3 spells CASKIPGAGEAYNEQFF. The CDR3 region has the DNA TGCGCCAGCAAAATCCCGGGGGCAGGGGAGGCTTACAATGAGCAGTTCTTC.

The V gene is TRBV2, the J gene TRBJ1-5; a possible D gene is TRBD1 (6 bases). V lost 7 bases and J 2 bases, leaving 15 bases between the germline ends. This CDR3 has 15 residues. The germline CDR1 and CDR2 sequences are SNHLY and FYNNEI. The CDR3 loop reads CASTLGRGGNQPQHF. The DNA of the CDR3 is TGTGCCAGCACCCTGGGAAGGGGGGGCAATCAGCCCCAGCATTTT.

The gene calls are TRBV4-3 and TRBJ2-7; perhaps TRBD2 as D (5 bases). This CDR3 has 13 amino acids. V was shortened by 4 bases and J by 5 bases, with 12 bases between the two germline ends. Germline V gene lookup returns CDR1 LGHNA and CDR2 YSLEER. The CDR3 region is CASSRVRGNEQYF. CDR3 in DNA: TGCGCCAGCAGCCGCGTACGGGGTAACGAGCAGTACTTC.

The rearrangement links TRBV5-5 to TRBJ1-1; no firm D call. The V and J ends lost 3 bases and 5 bases respectively, with 17 bases between them. In germline, CDR1 is SGHKS, CDR2 YYEKEE (reference sequence). CDR3 length: 15 residues. The CDR3 DNA sequence: TGTGCCAGCAGCTCCCCGGAGGGCAGAGGTACTGAAGCTTTCTTT. This encodes CASSSPEGRGTEAFF.

The gene calls are TRBV7-2 and TRBJ2-2; 11 bases agree with TRBD2. Unmatched junction bases numbered 11, after V lost 5 bases and J lost 0 bases. Germline CDR1 and CDR2: SGHTA and FQGNSA. The CDR3 consists of 19 residues. CDR3 sequence reads: CASSPTKLAGAANTGELFF. Written as DNA, the CDR3 is TGTGCCAGCAGCCCAACTAAACTAGCGGGGGCCGCGAACACCGGGGAGCTGTTTTTT.

This chain joins TRBV2 and TRBJ2-1; 10 bases fit TRBD2. V trimming: 7 bases; J trimming: 6 bases; junction bases outside the gene matches: 12. The germline V gene has CDR1 SNHLY and CDR2 FYNNEI. There are 16 residues in the CDR3. The CDR3 region has the DNA TGTGCCAGCACTTTGGTCACTAGCGGGGAAAGCAATGAGCAGTTCTTC. Amino acid sequence: CASTLVTSGESNEQFF.

The CDR3 DNA reads as TGTGCCAGCTCACAGTCCCCCTACGAGCAGTACTTC. Protein: CASSQSPYEQYF. V usage is TRBV5-5 and J usage is TRBJ2-7, with no clear D. Trimming removed 7 bases from V and 2 bases from J, with 10 bases in between. Germline CDR1 and CDR2: SGHKS and YYEKEE (reference sequence). The CDR3 is 12 residues long.

V and J are TRBV6-6 and TRBJ2-6, with D hard to call. Germline values: CDR1 MNHNY, CDR2 SVGAGI (reference sequence). This CDR3 spans 17 amino acids. Trimming stripped 5 bases from V and 1 base from J, with 15 bases between. CDR3: CASSPRGVTSGANVLTF. The CDR3 coding sequence is TGTGCCAGCAGTCCTCGTGGCGTCACGTCTGGGGCCAACGTCCTGACTTTC.

This chain joins TRBV9 and TRBJ1-2, with unresolved D. The CDR3 totals 13 residues. CDR1 is SGDLS, CDR2 YYNGEE, per germline. V was pared by 2 bases and J by 2 bases, with 7 bases between. The CDR3 reads CASSVEGNYGYTF. In nucleotides, the CDR3 is TGTGCCAGCAGCGTGGAGGGCAACTATGGCTACACCTTC. Supplemented by reference TRBV9 and TRBJ1-2, the full variable domain reads DSGVTQTPKHLITATGQRVTLRCSPRSGDLSVYWYQQSLDQGLQFLIQYYNGEERAKGNILERFSAQQFPDLHSELNLSSLELGDSALYFCASSVEGNYGYTFGSGTRLTVV.